This T cell receptor (beta chain) emerged from a study of shared clonotypes between healthy human individuals. The table lists this clone with a count of one. Antigen: not known. Sequencing used immunoSEQ multiplex PCR; TCRdb keeps in-frame clones, though not all of them. The repertoire consists of more than 2,000,000 clones, with about 92% occurring once and the leading ten covering over 0.12%. CDR3 length equals 15 residues. Germline V gene lookup returns CDR1 SGDLS and CDR2 YYNGEE. V lost 2 bases, J lost 1 base, and 3 bases stayed unmatched. Whole-study results and caveats: Naive CD4 clonotype sharing across several donors was approximately 5.2%. Sampling was confined to blood; repertoires within tissues likely differ.

What was sequenced was naive CD4+ T cells sorted from blood. This sample's subset: CD45RA+ positively selected. This clonotype was sampled from a man between 18 and 35 years old in good health. V usage is TRBV9 and J usage is TRBJ2-5; TRBD2 aligns across 9 bases. DNA of the CDR3: TGTGCCAGCAGCGTTAGCGGGGGTTCCCAAGAGACCCAGTACTTC. As protein: CASSVSGGSQETQYF.